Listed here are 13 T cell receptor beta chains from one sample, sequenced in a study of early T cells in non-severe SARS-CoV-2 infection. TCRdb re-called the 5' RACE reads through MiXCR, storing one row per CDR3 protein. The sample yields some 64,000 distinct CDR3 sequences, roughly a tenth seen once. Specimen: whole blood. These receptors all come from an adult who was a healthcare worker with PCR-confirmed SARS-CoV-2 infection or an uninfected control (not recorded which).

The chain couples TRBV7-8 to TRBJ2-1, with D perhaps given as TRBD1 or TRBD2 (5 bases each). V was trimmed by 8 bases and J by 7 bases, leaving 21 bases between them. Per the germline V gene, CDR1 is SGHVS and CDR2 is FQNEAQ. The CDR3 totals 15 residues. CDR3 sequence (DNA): TGTGCCAGCGTGCGTGTGGGGACCTCGAATAATGAGCAGTTCTTC. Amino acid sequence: CASVRVGTSNNEQFF.

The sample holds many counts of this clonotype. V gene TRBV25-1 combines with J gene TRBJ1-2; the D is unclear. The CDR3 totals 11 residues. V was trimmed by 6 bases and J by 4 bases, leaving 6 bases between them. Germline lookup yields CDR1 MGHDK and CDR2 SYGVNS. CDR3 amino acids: CASRTIYGYTF. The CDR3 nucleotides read TGTGCCAGCAGGACCATCTATGGCTACACCTTC.

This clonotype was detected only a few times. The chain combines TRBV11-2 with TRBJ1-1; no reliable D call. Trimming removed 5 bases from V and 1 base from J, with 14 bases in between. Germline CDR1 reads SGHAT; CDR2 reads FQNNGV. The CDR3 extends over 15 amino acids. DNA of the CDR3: TGTGCCAGCAGCCCCTTTTGGGGTGCGAACACTGAAGCTTTCTTT. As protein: CASSPFWGANTEAFF.

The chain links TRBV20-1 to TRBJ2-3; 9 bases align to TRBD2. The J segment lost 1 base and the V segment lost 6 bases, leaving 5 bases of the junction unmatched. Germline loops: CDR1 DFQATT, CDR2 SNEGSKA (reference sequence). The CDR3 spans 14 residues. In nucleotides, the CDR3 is TGCAGTGCCCCTCGGACTAGCGGCACAGATACGCAGTATTTT. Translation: CSAPRTSGTDTQYF.

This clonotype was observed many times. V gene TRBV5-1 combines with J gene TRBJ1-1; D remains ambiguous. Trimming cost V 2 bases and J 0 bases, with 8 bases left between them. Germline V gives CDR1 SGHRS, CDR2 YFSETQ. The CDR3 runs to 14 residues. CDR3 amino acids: CASSLGSLNTEAFF. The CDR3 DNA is TGCGCCAGCAGCTTAGGGTCATTGAACACTGAAGCTTTCTTT.

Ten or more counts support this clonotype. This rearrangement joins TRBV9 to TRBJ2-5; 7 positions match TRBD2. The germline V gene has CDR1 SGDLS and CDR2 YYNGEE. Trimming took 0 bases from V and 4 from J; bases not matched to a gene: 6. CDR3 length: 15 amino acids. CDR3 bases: TGTGCCAGCAGCGTAGACGGACTAGTAGGAGAGACCCAGTACTTC. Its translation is CASSVDGLVGETQYF.

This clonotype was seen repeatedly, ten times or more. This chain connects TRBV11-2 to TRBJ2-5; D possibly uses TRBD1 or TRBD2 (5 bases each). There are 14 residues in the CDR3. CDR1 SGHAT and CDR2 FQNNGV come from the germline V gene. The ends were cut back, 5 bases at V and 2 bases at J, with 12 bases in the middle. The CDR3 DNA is TGTGCCAGCAGCCGAGGGGACCCTCAAGAGACCCAGTACTTC. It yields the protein CASSRGDPQETQYF. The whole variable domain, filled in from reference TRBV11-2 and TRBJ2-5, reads EAGVAQSPRYKIIEKRQSVAFWCNPISGHATLYWYQQILGQGPKLLIQFQNNGVVDDSQLPKDRFSAERLKGVDSTLKIQPAKLEDSAVYLCASSRGDPQETQYFGPGTRLLVL.

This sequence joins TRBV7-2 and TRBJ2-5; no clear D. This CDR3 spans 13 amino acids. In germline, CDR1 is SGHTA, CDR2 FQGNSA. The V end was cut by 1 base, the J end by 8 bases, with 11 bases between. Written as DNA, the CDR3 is TGTGCCAGCAGCTTAGGTCGAGAGAATACCCAGTACTTC. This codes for CASSLGRENTQYF.

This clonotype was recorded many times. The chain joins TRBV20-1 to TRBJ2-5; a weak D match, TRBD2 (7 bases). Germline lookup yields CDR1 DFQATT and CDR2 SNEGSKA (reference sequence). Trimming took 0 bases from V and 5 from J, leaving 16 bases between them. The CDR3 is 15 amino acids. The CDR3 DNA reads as TGCAGTGCTAGAGATCCGGGGCGGGGGCCCGAGACCCAGTACTTC. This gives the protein CSARDPGRGPETQYF.

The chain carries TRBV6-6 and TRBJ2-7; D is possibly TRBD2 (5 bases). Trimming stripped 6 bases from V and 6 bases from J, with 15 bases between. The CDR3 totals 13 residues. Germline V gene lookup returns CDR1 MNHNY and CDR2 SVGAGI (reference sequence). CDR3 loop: CASSPTVGSEQYF. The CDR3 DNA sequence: TGTGCCAGCAGCCCGACGGTAGGGAGCGAGCAGTACTTC.

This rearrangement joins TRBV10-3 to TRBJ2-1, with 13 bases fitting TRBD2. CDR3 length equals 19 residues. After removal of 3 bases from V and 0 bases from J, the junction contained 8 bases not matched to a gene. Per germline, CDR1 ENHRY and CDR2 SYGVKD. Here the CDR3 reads CAISEFGLAGASSYNEQFF. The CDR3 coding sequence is TGTGCCATCAGTGAATTCGGACTAGCGGGGGCGAGCTCCTACAATGAGCAGTTCTTC.

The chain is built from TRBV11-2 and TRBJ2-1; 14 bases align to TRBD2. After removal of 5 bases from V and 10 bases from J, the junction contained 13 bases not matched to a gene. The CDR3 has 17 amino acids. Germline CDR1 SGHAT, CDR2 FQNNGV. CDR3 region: CASSIRRLAGGPGEQFF. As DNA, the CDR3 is TGTGCCAGCAGCATCAGGAGACTAGCGGGGGGGCCTGGAGAGCAGTTCTTC. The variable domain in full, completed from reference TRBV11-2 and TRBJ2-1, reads EAGVAQSPRYKIIEKRQSVAFWCNPISGHATLYWYQQILGQGPKLLIQFQNNGVVDDSQLPKDRFSAERLKGVDSTLKIQPAKLEDSAVYLCASSIRRLAGGPGEQFFGPGTRLTVL.

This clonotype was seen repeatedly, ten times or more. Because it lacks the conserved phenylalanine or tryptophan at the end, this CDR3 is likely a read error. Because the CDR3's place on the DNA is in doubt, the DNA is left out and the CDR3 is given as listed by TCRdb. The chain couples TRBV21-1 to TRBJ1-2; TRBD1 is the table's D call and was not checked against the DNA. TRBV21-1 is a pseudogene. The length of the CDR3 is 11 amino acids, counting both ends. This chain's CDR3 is CASSLAPPADG.